These T cell receptor beta chains were read from a single sample in a study of blood T cell repertoires in COVID-19. Sequencing was performed with immunoSEQ multiplex PCR; in TCRdb, only in-frame clones are kept and a portion is missing. Among about 140,000 clones listed, roughly 80% were seen once. The specimen was PBMCs or T cells enriched from blood (not recorded which). The receptor source for this set is a man in his forties or fifties with acute COVID-19. CDR3s include the opening cysteine and the closing phenylalanine or tryptophan. A D gene is named only where the DNA matches it firmly. The size field is filled for only some rows; it gives once, few, many or a size class.

size	J	D	V	CDR3	DNA
.	TRBJ1-3	.	TRBV19	CASSPSRVGADSGNTIYF	TGTGCCAGTAGTCCCTCGCGAGTGGGGGCCGACTCTGGAAACACCATATATTTT
.	TRBJ1-2	TRBD1	TRBV6-5	CASSWDSQYGYTF	TGTGCCAGCAGCTGGGACAGTCAATATGGCTACACCTTC
.	TRBJ1-2	.	TRBV5-5	CASSQDSNYGYTF	TGTGCCAGCAGCCAGGACAGTAACTATGGCTACACCTTC
once	TRBJ2-7	.	TRBV28	CASRTTEQEQYF	TGTGCCAGCAGAACAACAGAGCAAGAGCAGTACTTC
.	TRBJ1-6	.	TRBV11-2	CASSSPIGRRTSPLHF	TGTGCCAGCAGCTCCCCCATTGGGAGAAGAACATCACCCCTCCACTTT
.	TRBJ1-2	.	TRBV3-1/TRBV3-2	CASSQDLGRDGYTF	TGTGCCAGCAGCCAAGACCTCGGGCGGGATGGCTACACCTTC
once	TRBJ2-7	TRBD1	TRBV28	CASRFTGDSYEQYF	TGTGCCAGCAGGTTTACAGGGGACTCCTACGAGCAGTACTTC
few	TRBJ2-2	.	TRBV20-1	CSASQGSAGELFF	TGCAGTGCTAGTCAGGGGTCGGCCGGGGAGCTGTTTTTT
.	TRBJ1-2	TRBD1	TRBV19	CASKGTGGDLYGYTF	TGTGCCAGTAAGGGGACAGGGGGCGATTTGTATGGCTACACCTTC
.	TRBJ1-6	TRBD1	TRBV11-2	CASSFGQGDNSPLHF	TGTGCCAGCAGCTTCGGACAGGGGGACAATTCACCCCTCCACTTT
.	TRBJ1-5	.	TRBV27	CASNPGGVDQPQHF	TGTGCCAGCAACCCTGGCGGGGTAGACCAGCCCCAGCATTTT
.	TRBJ1-2	.	TRBV5-4	CASSLAPGSGYGYTF	TGTGCCAGCAGCTTGGCGCCAGGGTCCGGCTATGGCTACACCTTC
few	TRBJ1-1	TRBD1	TRBV6-5	CASLDRGLLNTEAFF	TGTGCCAGCTTGGACAGGGGGCTCTTGAACACTGAAGCTTTCTTT
.	TRBJ2-3	.	TRBV6-2/TRBV6-3	CASSPLLQGDTQYF	TGTGCCAGCAGTCCCCTTCTTCAGGGAGATACGCAGTATTTT
.	TRBJ2-7	.	TRBV6-5	CASGRETYEQYF	TGTGCCAGCGGAAGGGAGACCTACGAGCAGTACTTC
.	TRBJ1-1	.	TRBV11-2	CASSFSGITEAFF	TGTGCCAGCAGCTTTTCAGGGATCACTGAAGCTTTCTTT
.	TRBJ2-1	.	TRBV6-1	CASSEESREWYNEQFF	TGTGCCAGCAGTGAAGAGAGCCGGGAGTGGTACAATGAGCAGTTCTTC
.	TRBJ1-2	TRBD1	TRBV5-4	CASSSLRDRGEPNYGYTF	TGTGCCAGCAGCAGCCTCCGGGACAGGGGCGAACCTAACTATGGCTACACCTTC
.	TRBJ2-5	TRBD2	TRBV4-1	CASSHDWGGQETQYF	TGCGCCAGCAGCCATGATTGGGGGGGGCAAGAGACCCAGTACTTC
once	TRBJ1-1	TRBD1	TRBV13	CASSPNRGQGNTEAFF	TGTGCCAGCAGCCCGAATAGGGGACAGGGCAACACTGAAGCTTTCTTT
.	TRBJ1-2	TRBD1	TRBV29-1	CSVATAGTGSVNYGYTF	TGCAGCGTTGCTACCGCCGGGACAGGATCGGTTAACTATGGCTACACCTTC
.	TRBJ2-1	.	TRBV7-2	CATREQIASYQFF	TGTGCCACTAGGGAGCAGATCGCTTCCTACCAGTTCTTC
few	TRBJ1-2	TRBD1	TRBV27	CASSEDRGSGYTF	TGTGCCAGCAGCGAGGACAGGGGCTCTGGCTACACCTTC
.	TRBJ1-1	.	TRBV5-1	CASSSEGPWNTEAFF	TGCGCCAGCAGCTCGGAGGGACCCTGGAACACTGAAGCTTTCTTT
.	TRBJ2-5	.	TRBV5-1	CASSGGGRRAQETQYF	TGCGCCAGCAGCGGCGGGGGCAGACGAGCCCAAGAGACCCAGTACTTC
.	TRBJ2-5	TRBD2	TRBV28	CASSLIAGAETQYF	TGTGCCAGCAGTTTAATAGCGGGAGCAGAGACCCAGTACTTC
.	TRBJ2-1	.	TRBV7-2	CASSLAGGAGEQFF	TGTGCCAGCAGCTTAGCCGGTGGGGCGGGAGAGCAGTTCTTC
.	TRBJ2-7	.	TRBV12-3/TRBV12-4	CASSSGEFYEQYF	TGTGCCAGCAGTTCGGGGGAGTTTTACGAGCAGTACTTC
.	TRBJ1-4	TRBD1	TRBV5-1	CASSLGQGGDVLFF	TGCGCCAGCAGCTTGGGACAGGGGGGAGATGTACTGTTTTTT
.	TRBJ2-3	.	TRBV9	CASSVVPSSTDTQYF	TGTGCCAGCAGCGTAGTACCTAGTTCCACAGATACGCAGTATTTT
.	TRBJ2-7	.	TRBV6-2/TRBV6-3	CASSYPGYLGSYEQYF	TGTGCCAGCAGTTACCCAGGGTATCTAGGCTCCTACGAGCAGTACTTC
.	TRBJ1-1	.	TRBV7-9	CASSLGGSGTEAFF	TGTGCCAGCAGCTTAGGGGGATCGGGAACTGAAGCTTTCTTT
.	TRBJ2-1	.	TRBV3-1/TRBV3-2	CASSQGTNYNEQFF	TGTGCCAGCAGCCAAGGGACTAACTACAATGAGCAGTTCTTC
.	TRBJ2-7	TRBD2	TRBV4-1	CASSPRHSRGGTYEQYF	TGCGCCAGCAGCCCAAGGCACTCGCGGGGGGGAACCTACGAGCAGTACTTC
.	TRBJ1-5	.	TRBV19	CASSRRLGNQPQHF	TGTGCCAGTAGTCGGAGGCTGGGCAATCAGCCCCAGCATTTT
.	TRBJ2-1	.	TRBV5-6	CASSNWGLNYNEQFF	TGTGCCAGCAGTAATTGGGGACTTAACTACAATGAGCAGTTCTTC
few	TRBJ1-1	.	TRBV6-5	CASSYSSGAGTEAFF	TGTGCCAGCAGTTACTCGAGTGGGGCTGGCACTGAAGCTTTCTTT
.	TRBJ2-1	.	TRBV5-1	CASSHGTTSNEQFF	TGCGCCAGCAGTCACGGGACAACCTCAAATGAGCAGTTCTTC
.	TRBJ1-2	.	TRBV24-1	CATSDWGENYGYTF	TGTGCCACCAGTGATTGGGGAGAGAACTATGGCTACACCTTC
.	TRBJ1-5	.	TRBV5-5	CASSLRVGSNYNQPQHF	TGTGCCAGCAGCTTGAGAGTGGGCAGTAATTACAATCAGCCCCAGCATTTT
.	TRBJ1-6	.	TRBV4-2	CASSHLQGQYNSPLHF	TGTGCCAGCAGCCACCTACAGGGTCAATATAATTCACCCCTCCACTTT
.	TRBJ2-5	.	TRBV2	CASTRDSQETQYF	TGTGCCAGCACCCGGGACTCACAAGAGACCCAGTACTTC
.	TRBJ1-2	.	TRBV2	CASKSETF	TGTGCCAGCAAGTCTGAGACCTTC
.	TRBJ2-5	.	TRBV5-4	CASSPGQNQYQETQYF	TGTGCCAGCAGCCCGGGTCAGAACCAGTACCAAGAGACCCAGTACTTC
.	TRBJ2-3	.	TRBV11-2	CASSLIRGPTDTQYF	TGTGCCAGCAGCTTAATCAGGGGACCCACAGATACGCAGTATTTT